The next 6 T cell receptor beta chains were all read from a single sample in a study of cytomegalovirus exposure and HLA in healthy donors. Amplification used 60 Vbeta primers and 13 Jbeta primers. TCRdb keeps only in-frame clones here, not all; method: immunoSEQ multiplex PCR. This sample has over 80,000 clones; around 79% occur once, and the top ten carry around 6%. The sequenced sample was PBMCs. These receptors originate from a female donor in good health and CMV-seronegative.

V gene TRBV4-2 combines with J gene TRBJ2-7, with a possible D match to TRBD1 (6 bases). Trimming left V 1 base short and J 3 bases short, with 10 bases between. The CDR3 sequence is 14 residues long. The V gene's germline CDR1 is LGHNA and CDR2 YNFKEQ. The CDR3 is CASSQGTGNYEQYF. The CDR3 nucleotides are TGTGCCAGCAGCCAAGGAACAGGGAACTACGAGCAGTACTTC.

DNA for the CDR3: TGTGCCAGTGGGGGGTCGGGATTCACTAACTACGAGCAGTACTTC. Protein product: CASGGSGFTNYEQYF. The V and J genes are TRBV28 and TRBJ2-7; D might be TRBD2 (6 bases). The CDR3 totals 15 residues. The V gene lost 9 bases and the J gene lost 3 bases, with 21 bases spanning the gap. Germline values: CDR1 MDHEN, CDR2 SYDVKM.

The CDR3 reads CASSTRTVRTDTQYF. The CDR3 region has the DNA TGTGCCAGCAGTACCCGGACAGTGCGGACAGATACGCAGTATTTT. V and J are TRBV6-5 and TRBJ2-3, with D possibly being TRBD1 (6 bases). This CDR3 is 15 amino acids long. Trimming took off 5 bases at V and 3 bases at J, with 15 bases between the two ends. CDR1 is MNHEY, CDR2 SVGAGI, per germline.

With respect to this clone: One end of the junction does not line up with germline, which may come from a read error. This chain uses TRBV7-7 with TRBJ2-5; TRBD2 matches 10 bases. The CDR3 extends over 18 amino acids. Germline assignment: CDR1 SSHAT and CDR2 FNYEAQ (reference sequence). CDR3 DNA: TGTGCTAGCAGCCCCGGGCTAGCGGGGGTGCCGGGATGGGAGACCCAGTACTTC. It translates to CASSPGLAGVPGWETQYF. Drawing the rest from reference TRBV7-7 and TRBJ2-5, the complete variable domain is GAGVSQSPRYKVTKRGQDVTLRCDPISSHATLYWYQQALGQGPEFLTYFNYEAQPDKSGLPSDRFSAERPEGSISTLTIQRTEQRDSAMYRCASSPGLAGVPGWETQYFGPGTRLLVL.

The V and J genes are TRBV2 and TRBJ2-7; D gene uncertain. This CDR3 has 12 amino acids. V lost 6 bases and J lost 2, with 8 bases in between. Germline V gene data show CDR1 as SNHLY and CDR2 as FYNNEI. In DNA, the CDR3 is TGTGCCAGCAGGGCCGACACCTACGAGCAGTACTTC. Translation: CASRADTYEQYF.

The chain uses TRBV29-1 and TRBJ1-2; D remains ambiguous. V was cut by 0 bases and J by 4 bases, with 12 bases left in between. Germline V gene sequence: CDR1 SQVTM, CDR2 ANQGSEA. CDR3 length equals 14 residues. CDR3 DNA sequence: TGCAGCGTTGAAGAATCGGCCAGAGGCTATGGCTACACCTTC. Its translation: CSVEESARGYGYTF.